Below are 29 T cell receptor beta chains sequenced from a single sample in a study of OX40 agonist ivuxolimab in advanced cancers. Assay: immunoSEQ multiplex PCR; the TCRdb copy retains only in-frame clones and omits some. This sample has over 20,000 clones, with approximately 84% found just once. The sequencing used CD4+ or CD8+ T cells sorted from blood, collected in a trial of the OX40 agonist ivuxolimab. The receptors shown here come from an adult with an advanced solid tumor such as melanoma, head and neck, liver or kidney cancer.

Only one count was recorded for this clone. The rearrangement uses TRBV29-1 and TRBJ2-7, with no clear D. V was cut by 6 bases and J by 3 bases, with 12 bases left in between. Per germline, CDR1 SQVTM and CDR2 ANQGSEA. This CDR3 has 12 amino acids. The CDR3 nucleotides read TGCAGCGTCGAAAAGGGCGACTACGAGCAGTACTTC. As protein: CSVEKGDYEQYF.

The V gene is TRBV13, the J gene TRBJ2-1; 9 nucleotides match TRBD2. J lost 5 bases, V lost 4 bases, and 9 bases had no gene match. CDR3 length equals 16 residues. In germline, CDR1 is PRHDT, CDR2 FYEKMQ (reference sequence). For the CDR3, the DNA is TGTGCCAGCAGCTCCCCCGCGGTAGCGGGGGACAATGAGCAGTTCTTC. Amino acids: CASSSPAVAGDNEQFF. The whole variable domain, remainder taken from reference TRBV13 and TRBJ2-1, is AAGVIQSPRHLIKEKRETATLKCYPIPRHDTVYWYQQGPGQDPQFLISFYEKMQSDKGSIPDRFSAQQFSDYHSELNMSSLELGDSALYFCASSSPAVAGDNEQFFGPGTRLTVL.

The chain carries TRBV6-5 and TRBJ2-7, with unresolved D. The CDR3 length is 13 residues. V was trimmed by 6 bases and J by 0 bases, leaving 9 bases between them. Per the germline V gene, CDR1 is MNHEY and CDR2 is SVGAGI. The CDR3 reads CASSRANSYEQYF. DNA of the CDR3: TGTGCCAGCAGCCGGGCTAACTCCTACGAGCAGTACTTC.

The gene calls are TRBV27 and TRBJ2-7, with 10 bases fitting TRBD2. The CDR3 spans 14 residues. In germline, CDR1 is MNHEY, CDR2 SMNVEV (reference sequence). Losses at the gene ends were 8 bases for V and 4 bases for J; bases not matched to a gene: 8. The chain's CDR3 is CASAERTSGYEQYF. DNA of the CDR3: TGTGCCAGCGCGGAGAGGACTAGCGGATACGAGCAGTACTTC.

The chain links TRBV28 to TRBJ2-2, with no clear D. CDR1 is MDHEN and CDR2 is SYDVKM in the germline V gene. Trimming removed 2 bases at V and 8 bases at J, with 9 bases between. This CDR3 is built from 13 residues. The CDR3, as DNA: TGTGCCAGCAGTTTACCCCTAAGGGGGGAGCTGTTTTTT. Encoded protein: CASSLPLRGELFF.

V is TRBV5-6 and J is TRBJ2-7; 8 bases map to TRBD2. Germline V gene sequence: CDR1 SGHDT, CDR2 YYEEEE. The V gene end was trimmed by 3 bases and the J gene end by 0 bases; junction bases not matched to a gene: 11. CDR3 length: 17 residues. For the CDR3, the DNA is TGTGCCAGCAGCTCAAGGGGGACTAGGGAAAGCTCCTACGAGCAGTACTTC. Amino acids: CASSSRGTRESSYEQYF.

Notes on this clone: Its ends do not fully match the called genes, so a read error is possible. This chain uses TRBV13 with TRBJ2-7; D perhaps matches TRBD2 (6 bases). Per germline, CDR1 PRHDT and CDR2 FYEKMQ (reference sequence). CDR3 length: 12 residues. CDR3 region: CASSLAPGLSFF. In DNA form, the CDR3 reads TGTGCCAGCAGCTTAGCCCCGGGACTCTCGTTCTTC.

This clone came up once. V usage is TRBV6-5 and J usage is TRBJ2-1; D is unclear. The length of the CDR3 is 14 residues. The germline gives CDR1 MNHEY, CDR2 SVGAGI. Trimming took off 6 bases at V and 0 bases at J, with 9 bases between the two ends. Here the CDR3 reads CASSAKSSYNEQFF. DNA of the CDR3: TGTGCCAGCAGCGCCAAGAGCTCCTACAATGAGCAGTTCTTC.

V and J are TRBV27 and TRBJ2-5, with TRBD1 as a possible D gene (5 bases). The J call is in doubt because the DNA end fits TRBJ2-7 better. The CDR3 covers 13 residues. The germline V gene encodes CDR1 MNHEY and CDR2 SMNVEV (reference sequence). In DNA form, the CDR3 reads TGTGCCAGCTGGGGCCGGGCAACCTACGAGCAGTACTTC. Translating it yields CASWGRATYEQYF.

The chain combines TRBV7-3 with TRBJ1-2; TRBD1 is a possible D gene (5 bases). Germline loops: CDR1 SGHTA, CDR2 FQGTGA. The CDR3 spans 15 residues. The ends were cut back, 5 bases at V and 1 base at J, with 14 bases in the middle. The CDR3 is CASSEGTGLNYGYTF. The CDR3, as DNA: TGTGCCAGCAGCGAAGGGACGGGGCTTAACTATGGCTACACCTTC.

The V call is TRBV27, the J call TRBJ2-5; possible D gene TRBD2, 6 bases. Germline loops: CDR1 MNHEY, CDR2 SMNVEV (reference sequence). The CDR3 runs 12 residues. V was cut by 7 bases and J by 1 base, with 7 bases left in between. The chain's CDR3 is CASKGGQETQYF. In nucleotides, the CDR3 is TGTGCCAGCAAGGGAGGCCAAGAGACCCAGTACTTC.

The chain carries TRBV2 and TRBJ1-5, with D perhaps TRBD1 (5 bases). The CDR3 runs to 15 residues. V was clipped by 1 base and J by 2 bases, with 9 bases between them. Germline CDR1 and CDR2: SNHLY and FYNNEI. CDR3 residues: CASSEGGARNQPQHF. The DNA for the CDR3 is TGTGCCAGCAGTGAAGGAGGGGCCCGCAATCAGCCCCAGCATTTT.

The V and J genes are TRBV7-3 and TRBJ2-7; the D gene could be TRBD1 or TRBD2 (5 bases each). The CDR3 runs 14 residues. V was cut by 1 base and J by 2 bases, with 9 bases left in between. Germline CDR1 and CDR2: SGHTA and FQGTGA. CDR3 region: CASSLNGGPYEQYF. In nucleotides, the CDR3 is TGTGCCAGCAGCTTAAATGGGGGTCCCTACGAGCAGTACTTC.

The CDR3 DNA reads as TGTGCCAGCAGCCAAACCCAGCCTCCTAGGTATGGCTACACCTTC. Its protein is CASSQTQPPRYGYTF. The V call is TRBV7-2, the J call TRBJ1-2; D unresolved. CDR1 is SGHTA, CDR2 FQGNSA, per germline. V was shortened by 5 bases and J by 5 bases, with 18 bases between the two germline ends. There are 15 residues in the CDR3.

The chain has TRBV7-8 and TRBJ2-7, with D unresolved. From germline, CDR1 is SGHVS and CDR2 FQNEAQ. Trimming removed 1 base from V and 0 bases from J, with 7 bases in between. The CDR3 loop spans 14 amino acids. CDR3 region: CASSLGLISYEQYF. DNA of the CDR3: TGTGCCAGCAGCTTAGGCCTTATCTCCTACGAGCAGTACTTC.

In this sample, this clone turned up once. The chain joins TRBV10-2 to TRBJ2-2; a possible D gene is TRBD1 (5 bases). This CDR3 has 15 residues. Germline CDR1 is WSHSY and CDR2 is SAAADI. V dropped 3 bases and J dropped 4 bases, with 12 bases sitting between them. The CDR3 sequence: CASSDPTQGTGELFF. The CDR3 bases are TGCGCCAGCAGTGACCCCACGCAGGGCACCGGGGAGCTGTTTTTT.

This clone was picked up a small number of times. The rearrangement links TRBV4-1 to TRBJ1-1; the D is unclear. V lost 2 bases and J 8 bases, leaving 21 bases between the germline ends. Germline CDR1 reads MGHRA; CDR2 reads YSYEKL. This CDR3 region has 16 residues. The CDR3 DNA reads as TGCGCCAGCAGCCAAAGTGGGGTGGCGGTGAAGCGGGAAGCTTTCTTT. Translating it yields CASSQSGVAVKREAFF.

This clone was counted a single time. The chain combines TRBV19 with TRBJ2-7; 7 bases fit TRBD2. Germline loops: CDR1 LNHDA, CDR2 SQIVND (reference sequence). The CDR3 consists of 14 residues. The J segment lost 1 base and the V segment lost 5 bases, leaving 5 bases of the junction unmatched. CDR3 loop: CASSPSSGSYEQYF. The CDR3 nucleotides are TGTGCCAGTAGTCCTTCTAGCGGATCCTACGAGCAGTACTTC. Complete variable domain (other parts from reference TRBV19 and TRBJ2-7): DGGITQSPKYLFRKEGQNVTLSCEQNLNHDAMYWYRQDPGQGLRLIYYSQIVNDFQKGDIAEGYSVSREKKESFPLTVTSAQKNPTAFYLCASSPSSGSYEQYFGPGTRLTVT.

The sample holds a few counts of this clone. This chain uses TRBV5-5 with TRBJ2-3; D remains ambiguous. CDR1 is SGHKS, CDR2 YYEKEE, per germline (reference sequence). V was trimmed by 0 bases and J by 9 bases, leaving 8 bases between them. The CDR3 spans 12 residues. The CDR3, as DNA: TGTGCCAGCAGCTTGGAAGGAAAGACGCAGTATTTT. Translating it yields CASSLEGKTQYF.

This clone was recorded once. The V gene is TRBV6-5, the J gene TRBJ2-2; 11 bases map to TRBD1. Per the germline V gene, CDR1 is MNHEY and CDR2 is SVGAGI. J lost 7 bases, V lost 2 bases, and 6 bases had no gene match. The length of the CDR3 is 16 residues. The CDR3 loop is CASSYAGQGAGGELFF. For the CDR3, the DNA is TGTGCCAGCAGTTACGCCGGACAGGGGGCAGGCGGGGAGCTGTTTTTT.

This chain links TRBV27 with TRBJ2-7; 8 bases line up with TRBD2. The CDR3 totals 15 residues. V lost 7 bases and J lost 5; bases outside the gene matches: 13. The germline gives CDR1 MNHEY, CDR2 SMNVEV (reference sequence). This chain's CDR3 is CASKPTGGRPHEQYF. As DNA, the CDR3 is TGTGCCAGCAAGCCAACGGGCGGGAGGCCCCACGAGCAGTACTTC.

The V gene is TRBV29-1, the J gene TRBJ2-1, with a possible D match to TRBD2 (6 bases). CDR3 length: 14 amino acids. Trimming took 8 bases from V and 8 from J, leaving 22 bases between them. Germline V gene data show CDR1 as SQVTM and CDR2 as ANQGSEA. CDR3 DNA sequence: TGCAGCCCCTGGGAGGACCGGGAGTTCGATGAGCAGTTCTTC. As protein: CSPWEDREFDEQFF.

CDR3 sequence: CAWSSGRTVDGYTF. CDR3 DNA: TGTGCCTGGAGTTCCGGCAGAACGGTAGATGGCTACACCTTC. The chain combines TRBV30 with TRBJ1-2; no reliable D call. The V end was cut by 2 bases, the J end by 6 bases, with 16 bases between. The CDR3 loop spans 14 amino acids. Germline CDR1 reads GTSNPN; CDR2 reads SVGIG (reference sequence).

This clone was picked up one time. This chain joins TRBV6-5 and TRBJ1-5; 7 bases map to TRBD1. V was clipped by 0 bases and J by 2 bases; unmatched bases: 4. Germline V lookup: CDR1 MNHEY, CDR2 SVGAGI. This CDR3 has 16 amino acids. The CDR3 sequence: CASSYSGTGGNQPQHF. CDR3 in DNA: TGTGCCAGCAGTTACTCAGGAACAGGGGGCAATCAGCCCCAGCATTTT.

V and J are TRBV10-3 and TRBJ2-5; 11 nucleotides align to TRBD2. The CDR3 sequence is 18 residues long. The J segment lost 5 bases and the V segment lost 0 bases, leaving 11 bases of the junction unmatched. The germline V gene encodes CDR1 ENHRY and CDR2 SYGVKD. The CDR3 DNA sequence: TGTGCCATCAGTGAGTCCGTTAGCGGGAGGGCGGTCACGGAGACCCAGTACTTC. It is translated as CAISESVSGRAVTETQYF.

The DNA for the CDR3 is TGTGCCAGCAGCTTAGCGGGCAGCTCCTACGAGCAGTACTTC. Translating gives CASSLAGSSYEQYF. V and J are TRBV7-9 and TRBJ2-7; D unclear. V was clipped by 0 bases and J by 0 bases, with 6 bases between them. The CDR3 is made up of 14 amino acids. Germline V gene sequence: CDR1 SEHNR, CDR2 FQNEAQ (reference sequence).

V gene TRBV28 combines with J gene TRBJ1-1, with D possibly TRBD1 on 5 matching bases. Trimming took off 7 bases at V and 2 bases at J, with 14 bases between the two ends. This CDR3 has 14 amino acids. The germline CDR1 and CDR2 sequences are MDHEN and SYDVKM. The CDR3 is CASTYRLSNTEAFF. In DNA form, the CDR3 reads TGTGCCAGCACTTACAGGCTTTCTAACACTGAAGCTTTCTTT. Using reference TRBV28 and TRBJ1-1 for the parts outside the CDR3, the full variable domain is DVKVTQSSRYLVKRTGEKVFLECVQDMDHENMFWYRQDPGLGLRLIYFSYDVKMKEKGDIPEGYSVSREKKERFSLILESASTNQTSMYLCASTYRLSNTEAFFGQGTRLTVV.

The chain is built from TRBV4-2 and TRBJ1-2; perhaps TRBD1 as D (5 bases). CDR1 is LGHNA and CDR2 is YNFKEQ in the germline V gene. This CDR3 has 15 residues. Trimming took off 1 base at V and 4 bases at J, with 13 bases between the two ends. CDR3: CASSQGSVDSYGYTF. CDR3 sequence (DNA): TGTGCCAGCAGCCAAGGAAGCGTCGACAGCTATGGCTACACCTTC.

This chain connects TRBV9 to TRBJ1-3, with D unclear. This CDR3 contains 16 residues. CDR1 and CDR2 (germline): SGDLS, YYNGEE. The V end was cut by 5 bases, the J end by 0 bases, with 15 bases between. This CDR3 is CASSNSGEPSGNTIYF. DNA for the CDR3: TGTGCCAGCAGTAATTCCGGTGAACCCTCTGGAAACACCATATATTTT. Complete variable domain (other parts from reference TRBV9 and TRBJ1-3): DSGVTQTPKHLITATGQRVTLRCSPRSGDLSVYWYQQSLDQGLQFLIQYYNGEERAKGNILERFSAQQFPDLHSELNLSSLELGDSALYFCASSNSGEPSGNTIYFGEGSWLTVV.